Listed below are T cell receptor beta chains from one sample, sequenced in a study of cytomegalovirus exposure and HLA in healthy donors. Profiling relied on immunoSEQ multiplex PCR, and the TCRdb table lists in-frame clones only, not all of them. This sample's table reports about 130,000 clones. Specimen: PBMCs. The receptors derive from a woman in her fifties or sixties in good health and CMV-seronegative. CDR3s include the opening cysteine and the closing phenylalanine or tryptophan. A D gene is named only where the DNA matches it firmly.

- | TRBJ2-7 | 12 | TRBV5-1 | CASSLGHNEQYF | TGCGCCAGCAGCTTGGGACATAACGAGCAGTACTTC
TRBD1 | TRBJ2-1 | 15 | TRBV28 | CASRGQGSSYNEQFF | TGTGCCAGCAGGGGACAGGGAAGCTCCTACAATGAGCAGTTCTTC
- | TRBJ2-7 | 14 | TRBV13 | CASSLGGGTYEQYF | TGTGCCAGCAGCTTAGGGGGGGGAACCTACGAGCAGTACTTC
TRBD1 | TRBJ1-1 | 14 | TRBV6-5 | CASSEHWRDRVAFF | TGTGCCAGCAGCGAACACTGGCGGGACAGGGTAGCTTTCTTT
TRBD1 | TRBJ2-7 | 15 | TRBV6-5 | CASSYGTGLLSEQYF | TGTGCCAGCAGTTACGGGACAGGACTCCTCTCCGAGCAGTACTTC
TRBD1 | TRBJ1-1 | 16 | TRBV5-1 | CASSLLGGPGNTEAFF | TGCGCCAGCAGCTTGTTAGGGGGCCCGGGGAACACTGAAGCTTTCTTT
- | TRBJ2-1 | 11 | TRBV7-3 | CASSVDRTQFF | TGTGCCAGCAGCGTCGACAGGACGCAGTTCTTC
- | TRBJ1-3 | 16 | TRBV15 | CATSPELGLSGNTIYF | TGTGCCACCAGCCCCGAGCTAGGCCTCTCTGGAAACACCATATATTTT
TRBD1 | TRBJ1-1 | 14 | TRBV15 | CATSIGQVNTEAFF | TGTGCCACCAGCATAGGACAGGTGAACACTGAAGCTTTCTTT
- | TRBJ2-1 | 15 | TRBV7-2 | CASSLASGAYNEQFF | TGTGCCAGCAGCTTAGCAAGCGGAGCCTACAATGAGCAGTTCTTC
- | TRBJ1-1 | 12 | TRBV2 | CASHYANTEAFF | TGTGCCAGCCACTACGCGAACACTGAAGCTTTCTTT
- | TRBJ1-2 | 15 | TRBV4-1 | CASSQGAALYYGYTF | TGCGCCAGCAGCCAAGGGGCAGCTTTATACTATGGCTACACCTTC
- | TRBJ2-7 | 16 | TRBV6-1 | CASSEDDRTYSYEQYF | TGTGCCAGCAGTGAAGACGACAGGACTTACTCCTACGAGCAGTACTTC
TRBD2 | TRBJ2-5 | 16 | TRBV7-9 | CASSKTGGVAGETQYF | TGTGCCAGCAGCAAAACCGGGGGGGTAGCAGGGGAGACCCAGTACTTC
- | TRBJ1-5 | 13 | TRBV5-1 | CASSSDSSQPQHF | TGCGCCAGCAGCTCGGACAGCTCTCAGCCCCAGCATTTT
- | TRBJ1-5 | 13 | TRBV2 | CASSGGGNQPQHF | TGTGCCAGCAGTGGGGGCGGCAATCAGCCCCAGCATTTT
- | TRBJ2-1 | 16 | TRBV7-9 | CASSLAAVPYYNEQFF | TGTGCCAGCAGCTTAGCGGCAGTTCCATACTACAATGAGCAGTTCTTC
- | TRBJ2-5 | 13 | TRBV28 | CASSGGGEETQYF | TGTGCCAGCAGTGGGGGGGGCGAAGAGACCCAGTACTTC
- | TRBJ2-7 | 15 | TRBV7-8 | CASSLARVTSYEQYF | TGTGCCAGCAGCTTAGCGCGAGTTACGTCCTACGAGCAGTACTTC
- | TRBJ1-1 | 14 | TRBV6-5 | CASSFGGGTTEAFF | TGTGCCAGCAGTTTCGGTGGGGGGACCACTGAAGCTTTCTTT
- | TRBJ2-1 | 17 | TRBV7-3 | CASSLTSLAGAGDEQFF | TGTGCCAGCAGCTTAACTTCCCTGGCAGGGGCGGGCGATGAGCAGTTCTTC
- | TRBJ1-2 | 14 | TRBV5-6 | CASSRNRAWYGYTF | TGTGCCAGCAGCCGAAACAGGGCGTGGTATGGCTACACCTTC
- | TRBJ1-2 | 14 | TRBV28 | CASSLFTQGSGYTF | TGTGCCAGCAGTTTATTTACCCAGGGCTCTGGCTACACCTTC
- | TRBJ2-7 | 15 | TRBV14 | CASSQLGGNLYEQYF | TGTGCCAGCAGCCAACTCGGCGGAAACCTATACGAGCAGTACTTC
- | TRBJ2-5 | 13 | TRBV25-1 | CASSEAGVETQYF | TGTGCCAGCAGTGAAGCAGGGGTAGAGACCCAGTACTTC
TRBD1 | TRBJ1-6 | 14 | TRBV5-1 | CASSLGTGYSPLHF | TGCGCCAGCAGCCTCGGGACAGGATATTCACCCCTCCACTTT
TRBD2 | TRBJ2-3 | 16 | TRBV28 | CASSPPSSGLTDTQYF | TGTGCCAGCAGTCCTCCCTCTAGCGGCCTCACAGATACGCAGTATTTT
TRBD2 | TRBJ2-3 | 16 | TRBV2 | CASRASGRAGSDTQYF | TGTGCCAGCAGGGCTAGCGGGAGGGCCGGGTCAGATACGCAGTATTTT
TRBD1 | TRBJ1-4 | 13 | TRBV29-1 | CSAQTGANEKLFF | TGCAGCGCCCAGACAGGGGCGAATGAAAAACTGTTTTTT
TRBD1 | TRBJ2-7 | 12 | TRBV29-1 | CSARDSTYEQYF | TGCAGCGCTCGGGACAGTACGTACGAGCAGTACTTC
- | TRBJ2-7 | 14 | TRBV27 | CASSFGQTHYEQYF | TGTGCCAGCAGTTTTGGACAGACCCACTACGAGCAGTACTTC
- | TRBJ2-1 | 11 | TRBV5-1 | CASSLQNEQFF | TGCGCCAGCAGCTTGCAAAATGAGCAGTTCTTC
- | TRBJ2-5 | 14 | TRBV6-5 | CASSYYRGYKTQYF | TGTGCCAGCAGTTACTATCGGGGGTACAAGACCCAGTACTTC
TRBD2 | TRBJ2-5 | 15 | TRBV9 | CASSIGTSGVETQYF | TGTGCCAGCAGCATAGGGACTAGCGGGGTGGAGACCCAGTACTTC
- | TRBJ2-7 | 16 | TRBV15 | CATPPKKWTDSYEQYF | TGTGCCACCCCCCCGAAGAAGTGGACAGATTCTTACGAGCAGTACTTC
TRBD1 | TRBJ1-5 | 16 | TRBV28 | CASSPIGQGLYQPQHF | TGTGCCAGCAGTCCTATAGGACAGGGGCTCTATCAGCCCCAGCATTTT
- | TRBJ2-1 | 12 | TRBV28 | CASTEHKGEQFF | TGTGCCAGCACCGAACACAAGGGGGAGCAGTTCTTC
- | TRBJ1-5 | 14 | TRBV9 | CASSVAGNNQPQHF | TGTGCCAGCAGCGTGGCGGGTAACAATCAGCCCCAGCATTTT
- | TRBJ2-5 | 16 | TRBV4-1 | CASSQVGSGRSETQYF | TGCGCCAGCAGCCAAGTAGGTAGCGGACGCTCAGAGACCCAGTACTTC
TRBD1 | TRBJ1-2 | 15 | TRBV7-2 | CASSTTGQTNYGYTF | TGTGCCAGCAGCACCACGGGACAGACTAACTATGGCTACACCTTC
TRBD2 | TRBJ2-7 | 21 | TRBV28 | CASSLTSWLEREGPVDYEQYF | TGTGCCAGCAGTCTCACCAGTTGGTTGGAGCGGGAGGGCCCAGTCGACTACGAGCAGTACTTC
- | TRBJ1-3 | 15 | TRBV4-1 | CASSQVSGGKNTIYF | TGCGCCAGCAGCCAAGTATCGGGAGGGAAGAACACCATATATTTT
- | TRBJ1-5 | 14 | TRBV18 | CASSPWEGDQPQHF | TGTGCCAGCTCTCCCTGGGAGGGGGATCAGCCCCAGCATTTT
- | TRBJ1-2 | 14 | TRBV6-5 | CASSRDSQGYGYTF | TGTGCCAGCTCTCGCGACAGCCAGGGGTATGGCTACACCTTC
- | TRBJ2-1 | 18 | TRBV10-3 | CAISESRTDSLRYNEQFF | TGTGCCATCAGTGAGTCTAGGACAGACTCCCTGAGGTACAATGAGCAGTTCTTC
- | TRBJ2-1 | 16 | TRBV12-5 | CASGTDRQRPYNEQFF | TGTGCTAGTGGTACCGATCGACAGCGCCCGTACAATGAGCAGTTCTTC
TRBD1 | TRBJ2-1 | 15 | TRBV27 | CASSYKDRVGNEQFF | TGTGCCAGCAGTTACAAAGACAGGGTAGGCAATGAGCAGTTCTTC
- | TRBJ2-7 | 17 | TRBV27 | CASRQSRVPKPNYEQYF | TGTGCCAGCAGGCAATCCCGGGTCCCGAAACCGAACTACGAGCAGTACTTC
TRBD2 | TRBJ2-2 | 16 | TRBV5-1 | CASSFPQREGAGELFF | TGCGCCAGCAGCTTTCCTCAGCGGGAGGGCGCCGGGGAGCTGTTTTTT
- | TRBJ2-7 | 14 | TRBV4-2 | CASSQEGARNEQYF | TGTGCCAGCAGCCAAGAGGGGGCGCGGAACGAGCAGTACTTC
TRBD2 | TRBJ2-3 | 16 | TRBV15 | CATSRVSGKFTDTQYF | TGTGCCACCAGCAGAGTGAGCGGGAAGTTCACAGATACGCAGTATTTT
TRBD2 | TRBJ2-1 | 12 | TRBV2 | CASSGEGHEQFF | TGTGCCAGCAGTGGGGAGGGCCATGAGCAGTTCTTC
TRBD2 | TRBJ2-3 | 16 | TRBV14 | CASSPTSGGLTDTQYF | TGTGCCAGCAGCCCGACTAGCGGGGGGTTAACAGATACGCAGTATTTT
- | TRBJ2-3 | 13 | TRBV4-2 | CASSQDRAVGGYF | TGTGCCAGCAGCCAAGATCGGGCGGTAGGGGGGTATTTT